The text below deals with one T cell receptor beta chain. In its sample, this clone was seen a few times. Its recognized antigen is unknown. No base quality information exists; no much larger clone differs at one position. TCRbeta CDR3 regions were amplified from genomic DNA by means of the immunoSEQ Assay, a bias-controlled multiplex PCR. On the study's bioinformatics: The number of nucleated cells in each sample was estimated from the amplification of reference gene primers within the assay. To quantify the absolute abundance of each unique TCRbeta CDR3 rearrangement, sequence reads were collapsed and filtered. For each sample, productive Simpson clonality was calculated by taking the square root of Simpson's diversity index across productive rearrangements. The source is immuneACCESS, and TCRdb retained only in-frame sequences with V and J called. Part of the clones is not carried over; for the studies checked, unresolved V genes explain less than half of this, and the remainder is unexplained. That table is the source of V, J and clone size, and D and trimming were worked out from the DNA. This sample is represented by 350,000 to 450,000 clones; roughly 80% of them were singletons. About 4.8% of the sample is taken by the ten largest.

The entry originates in a study of blood T cell repertoires in COVID-19 (dated by TCRdb to the early 2020s). Background on the whole study: The collaborator samples originated in the United States, Italy and Spain and spanned the acute and convalescent phases of COVID-19. The prospective study material was composed of cDNA or gDNA derived from T cells, B-cell-depleted T cells, or PBMCs. Deeply sampled blood TCRbeta repertoires from subjects exposed to, actively infected with, or recovered from COVID-19 were included in the dataset. The repertoires were released in a freely available public database intended as a resource for research on the immune response to SARS-CoV-2. The samples were drawn from the first 160 participants of the ongoing ImmuneRACE study and from roughly 1,300 subjects provided by 6 global collaborators. A de-identified subject ID, COVID-19 status, age in years and sex were almost always included in the sample metadata. Where available, HLA class I and class II types were obtained from metadata supplied by the sample provider rather than from assay-based typing. The research as a whole found: How much clinical and demographic metadata was included differed by source and by participant, and the metadata was provided uncurated.

As encoded in the germline V gene (reference sequence), CDR1 is LNHDA while CDR2 is SQIVND. V has 1 base trimmed and J has 3 bases trimmed; junction bases matching no gene number 5. The CDR3 goes from the cysteine to the phenylalanine over 16 residues. Left in the record is the CDR3 DNA by itself, 48 bases read in frame from the first base. Participants in the prospective study were enrolled through a virtual design, were aged roughly 18 to 95 years, and lived in about 25 United States geographic areas. In the prospective study, participants were assigned to cohorts based on the clinical history participants reported in a screening survey and a study questionnaire. ImmuneRACE Cohort 3 recovered participants were defined by two consecutive negative NP/OP PCR tests, healthcare professional clearance, or symptom resolution. In the prospective study, whole blood, serum and a nasopharyngeal or oropharyngeal swab were collected from each participant by mobile phlebotomists. Additional blood draws and questionnaires over an approximately two-month period could optionally be provided by prospective study participants. Prospective study blood samples were shipped either frozen or at room temperature before DNA extraction.

This receptor was taken from a woman aged 45-65 years who had recovered from COVID-19. This chain is built from TRBV19 and TRBJ1-1; the junction holds 10 bases that match TRBD1. The sequenced sample was PBMCs or T cells enriched from blood (not recorded which). The CDR3 reads CASSIGTGGLYTEAFF. The base sequence is TGTGCCAGTAGTATAGGGACAGGGGGTTTGTACACTGAAGCTTTCTTT.